The clone carrying this T cell receptor beta chain was counted a single time. Its target is unknown. These data come from a study of T cell responses to AZD1222 COVID-19 vaccine. This CDR3 contains 13 residues. Between the trimmed V and J ends, which lost 4 bases and 10 bases, there was a span of 17 bases. Germline CDR1 SGDLS, CDR2 YYNGEE. Clones were read by immunoSEQ multiplex PCR, and TCRdb kept only the in-frame ones, dropping some. The sample contains about 200,000 clones, approximately 92% of which appear only once. General study results and limits: Across the whole spike, CD4 TCRs peaked at regions 160-218 and 743-854. Clonal diversity was possibly underestimated, and the donors were mostly white British, with more females.

The source was peripheral blood, collected on day 0 of AZD1222 vaccination. The V gene is TRBV9, the J gene TRBJ1-1, with D hard to call. The TCR originated in an adult in good health. CDR3 in amino acids: CASSPALTGAAFF. CDR3 sequence (DNA): TGTGCCAGCAGCCCCGCGCTAACCGGCGCAGCTTTCTTT.